The T cell receptor (beta chain) described here comes from a study of tumor-infiltrating lymphocytes in localized non-small cell lung cancer. Study conclusions and caveats: Only some patients had TCR sequencing, depending on available tissue.

Clones were read by immunoSEQ multiplex PCR, and TCRdb kept only the in-frame ones, dropping some. The data show some 15,000 clones, roughly three quarters seen once. This clone turned up a few times. Its antigen is not identified. This CDR3 is built from 14 residues. In germline, CDR1 is SGHVS, CDR2 FQNEAQ. Trimming took off 5 bases at V and 5 bases at J, with 15 bases between the two ends. Sequenced material: lung tumor tissue. The sequence was obtained from a human donor with non-small cell lung cancer. The chain has TRBV7-8 and TRBJ1-1; weak D call: TRBD1 (5 bases). The CDR3 DNA is TGTGCCAGCAGCCCAGTAAGAAGGGGAACTGAAGCTTTCTTT. It is translated as CASSPVRRGTEAFF.